The 14 T cell receptor beta chains reported below all come from one sample, sequenced in a study of shared clonotypes between healthy human individuals. Produced via immunoSEQ multiplex PCR; TCRdb's table is partial and in-frame only. The sample records 750,000 to 1,000,000 clones, around 92% being singletons. CD45RO negativity and positive selection for CCR7 defined naive CD8 cells, a population that excluded terminally differentiated effector memory CD45RA+ cells. Source material: naive CD8+ T cells sorted from blood. The receptors were sampled from a man aged 25-40 years in good health.

The CDR3 here is CASTPGSNQPQHF. CDR3 bases: TGTGCCAGCACCCCGGGTAGCAATCAGCCCCAGCATTTT. The chain employs TRBV28 and TRBJ1-5; D uncertain. Trimming took off 7 bases at V and 0 bases at J, with 7 bases between the two ends. From germline, CDR1 is MDHEN and CDR2 SYDVKM. The CDR3 loop spans 13 amino acids.

The CDR3 loop reads CASSGGLAGGGREQYF. The CDR3 region has the DNA TGTGCCAGCAGCGGGGGACTAGCGGGAGGAGGGAGGGAGCAGTACTTC. V is TRBV9 and J is TRBJ2-7; the match to TRBD2 covers 15 bases. V lost 3 bases to trimming and J lost 7 bases; unmatched junction nucleotides: 8. CDR1 and CDR2 (germline): SGDLS, YYNGEE. This CDR3 comprises 16 residues.

The chain has TRBV28 and TRBJ2-1; D is unresolved. Trimming took 1 base from V and 10 from J, leaving 20 bases between them. The CDR3 sequence is 16 residues long. Germline V CDR1 and CDR2: MDHEN, SYDVKM. The CDR3 region is CASSLFASMYSHEQFF. CDR3 bases: TGTGCCAGCAGTTTATTCGCGTCAATGTATTCCCACGAGCAGTTCTTC.

This chain connects TRBV18 to TRBJ2-7; D is ambiguous. The CDR3 loop spans 14 amino acids. Between the trimmed V and J ends, which lost 6 bases and 0 bases, there was a span of 12 bases. CDR1 and CDR2 from the germline V gene are KGHSH and LQKENI. CDR3 loop: CASSIDSHSYEQYF. The CDR3 nucleotides read TGTGCCAGCTCGATTGATTCTCACTCCTACGAGCAGTACTTC. Filled out from reference TRBV18 and TRBJ2-7, the complete variable domain reads NAGVMQNPRHLVRRRGQEARLRCSPMKGHSHVYWYRQLPEEGLKFMVYLQKENIIDESGMPKERFSAEFPKEGPSILRIQQVVRGDSAAYFCASSIDSHSYEQYFGPGTRLTVT.

The chain recombines TRBV30 with TRBJ2-2; D remains unclear. The CDR3 has 14 amino acids. Germline CDR1 is GTSNPN and CDR2 is SVGIG (reference sequence). Trimming removed 4 bases at V and 0 bases at J, with 9 bases between. CDR3 sequence reads: CAWIRATNTGELFF. CDR3 coding DNA: TGTGCCTGGATAAGGGCCACGAACACCGGGGAGCTGTTTTTT.

The chain links TRBV29-1 to TRBJ1-1; D uncertain. Trimming took 1 base from V and 1 from J, leaving 10 bases between them. The length of the CDR3 is 14 residues. CDR1 SQVTM and CDR2 ANQGSEA come from the germline V gene. CDR3: CSVEGVGRNTEAFF. CDR3 coding DNA: TGCAGCGTTGAAGGGGTAGGTAGGAACACTGAAGCTTTCTTT.

The chain is built from TRBV11-2 and TRBJ2-1; no clear D. The V and J ends lost 1 base and 4 bases respectively, with 20 bases between them. Germline values: CDR1 SGHAT, CDR2 FQNNGV. The length of the CDR3 is 18 residues. The CDR3 here is CASSLAKSSGLFYNEQFF. DNA of the CDR3: TGTGCCAGCAGCTTAGCCAAAAGTTCGGGCCTGTTTTACAATGAGCAGTTCTTC.

This chain joins TRBV6-6 and TRBJ2-7, with D unclear. V was pared by 2 bases and J by 0 bases, with 11 bases between. The CDR3 extends over 15 amino acids. Germline CDR1 MNHNY, CDR2 SVGAGI (reference sequence). The CDR3 nucleotides are TGTGCCAGCAGTTACGAAATTGGGATCTCCTACGAGCAGTACTTC. This gives the protein CASSYEIGISYEQYF.

J is TRBJ1-2 and V is TRBV7-8, with a tentative D call TRBD1 (5 bases). CDR1 is SGHVS and CDR2 is FQNEAQ in the germline V gene. The CDR3 extends over 15 amino acids. Trimming shortened V by 2 bases and J by 4 bases, and 14 bases separated the two germline ends. The CDR3 reads CASSLPRDLVYGYTF. CDR3 bases: TGTGCCAGCAGCTTACCCCGGGACCTCGTCTATGGCTACACCTTC.

This chain uses TRBV28 with TRBJ1-5; 9 bases fit TRBD1. This CDR3 comprises 14 residues. V was clipped by 5 bases and J by 5 bases; unmatched bases: 4. Germline CDR1 and CDR2: MDHEN and SYDVKM. CDR3 sequence: CASSTDRGHQPQHF. CDR3 DNA: TGTGCCAGCAGTACGGACAGGGGACATCAGCCCCAGCATTTT.

The CDR3 reads CAISDLAGTTTGELFF. As DNA, the CDR3 is TGTGCCATCAGTGACTTAGCAGGGACGACCACCGGGGAGCTGTTTTTT. The chain links TRBV10-3 to TRBJ2-2; D may match TRBD1 or TRBD2 (5 bases each). With 3 bases removed from V and 4 bases from J, the gap between germline ends came to 15 bases. The CDR3 totals 16 residues. CDR1 is ENHRY and CDR2 is SYGVKD in the germline V gene.

The rearrangement uses TRBV29-1 and TRBJ2-5; 7 bases map to TRBD1. CDR1 is SQVTM, CDR2 ANQGSEA, per germline. The V and J ends lost 4 bases and 5 bases, in that order; junction bases with no gene match: 10. The CDR3 consists of 14 residues. CDR3 loop: CSVARTGWSETQYF. CDR3 DNA: TGCAGCGTTGCGAGGACAGGATGGTCGGAGACCCAGTACTTC.

The genes are TRBV27 and TRBJ1-5, with a possible D match to TRBD1 (6 bases). The CDR3 totals 14 residues. The germline V and J ends were trimmed by 2 bases and 3 bases, with 8 bases remaining between them. CDR1 is MNHEY, CDR2 SMNVEV, per germline (reference sequence). CDR3 sequence (DNA): TGTGCCAGCAGTTTACGGGACAACAATCAGCCCCAGCATTTT. Its translation is CASSLRDNNQPQHF.

Note on this clone: One base separates it from a far larger clone, so it is likely a read error. The same CDR3 can be traced to other DNA sequences in this sample. Here the CDR3 DNA reads TGTGCCAGCAGCCCCGCGACCGGGGAGCTGTTTTTT. Its protein is CASSPATGELFF. The chain uses TRBV7-9 and TRBJ2-2, with D unclear. Germline CDR1 SEHNR, CDR2 FQNEAQ (reference sequence). Trimming stripped 5 bases from V and 5 bases from J, with 6 bases between. This CDR3 comprises 12 residues.